The clone carrying this TCR beta chain was observed a few times. This specimen belongs to a study of HIV-infected patients and healthy controls. CDR3 size: 18 residues. Per the germline V gene, CDR1 is SGHTA and CDR2 is FQGTGA. Trimming removed 2 bases from V and 4 bases from J, with 21 bases in between. TCRdb re-analysed the 5' RACE reads in MiXCR, keeping a single row per CDR3 protein. The repertoire holds 60,000 to 75,000 distinct CDR3 sequences, with 15% to 20% as singletons. The gene calls are TRBV7-3 and TRBJ1-3, with a tentative D call TRBD1 (5 bases). Sequenced sample: CD4+ T cells from blood. The sequence came from a human donor in good health. The CDR3 sequence: CASSLRPPGHQRGNTIYF. The CDR3 nucleotides read TGTGCCAGCAGCTTACGGCCGCCGGGGCACCAGAGGGGAAACACCATATATTTT.